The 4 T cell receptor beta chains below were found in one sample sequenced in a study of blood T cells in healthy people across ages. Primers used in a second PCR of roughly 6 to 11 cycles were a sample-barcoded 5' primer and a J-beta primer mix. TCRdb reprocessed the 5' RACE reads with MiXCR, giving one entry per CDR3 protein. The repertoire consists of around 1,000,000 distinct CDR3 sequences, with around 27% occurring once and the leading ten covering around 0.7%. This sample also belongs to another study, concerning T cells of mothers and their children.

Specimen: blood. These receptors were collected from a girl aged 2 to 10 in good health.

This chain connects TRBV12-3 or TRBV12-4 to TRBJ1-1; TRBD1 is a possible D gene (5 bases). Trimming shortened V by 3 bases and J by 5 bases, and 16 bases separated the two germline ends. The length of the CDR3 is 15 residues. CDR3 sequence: CASSFGGGMETEAFF. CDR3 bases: TGTGCCAGCAGTTTCGGTGGGGGGATGGAGACTGAAGCTTTCTTT.

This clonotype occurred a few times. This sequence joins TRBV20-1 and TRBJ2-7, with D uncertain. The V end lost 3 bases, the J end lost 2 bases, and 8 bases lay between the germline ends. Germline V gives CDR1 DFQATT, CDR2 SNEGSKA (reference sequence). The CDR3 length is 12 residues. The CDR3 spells CSARPLAYEQYF. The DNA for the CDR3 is TGCAGTGCTAGGCCTCTAGCCTACGAGCAGTACTTC.

The CDR3 DNA reads TGCGCCAGCAGATTGAGGGCAGGGTATACTGAAGCTTTCTTT. Translated: CASRLRAGYTEAFF. This chain links TRBV5-1 with TRBJ1-1; the D gene is possibly TRBD1 (5 bases). V shed 5 bases and J shed 5 bases, with 16 bases lying between them. The CDR3 extends over 14 amino acids. Germline lookup yields CDR1 SGHRS and CDR2 YFSETQ.

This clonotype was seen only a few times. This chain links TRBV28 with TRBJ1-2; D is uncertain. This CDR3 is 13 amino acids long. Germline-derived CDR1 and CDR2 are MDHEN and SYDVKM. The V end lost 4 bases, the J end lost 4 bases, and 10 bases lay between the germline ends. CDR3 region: CASSSQVSYGYTF. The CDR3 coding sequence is TGTGCCAGCAGTTCTCAGGTTAGCTATGGCTACACCTTC.